The source of this T cell receptor (beta chain) is a study of T-cell reconstitution after alpha-beta-depleted transplantation in children. Whole-study results and caveats: From newly produced T cells came most of the T-cell counts and diversity one year after transplant. Some patients showed high day-60 TCRbeta diversity, which derived from surviving recipient T cells and thymic progenitors.

V dropped 0 bases and J dropped 10 bases, with 10 bases sitting between them. The CDR3 runs to 13 residues. As it was prepared, the TCRbeta library received unique molecular identifiers. TCRdb independently ran MiXCR on the PCR reads; one entry per CDR3 protein. Of around 580,000 distinct CDR3 sequences in the sample, about 23% were seen once. This clonotype was observed many times. The target antigen is unknown. This chain connects TRBV12-3 or TRBV12-4 to TRBJ2-1, with D hard to call. The sequence was obtained from a boy younger than two who had a stem cell transplant for acute myeloid leukemia, so the T cells may come from the graft donor. Source: PBMCs, mostly from graft donor cells, taken 360 days after TCRalphabeta/CD19-depleted stem cell transplant. In nucleotides, the CDR3 is TGTGCCAGCAGTTTAGCGTTAGGTCGGGAGCAGTTCTTC. Its protein product is CASSLALGREQFF.